The 32 T cell receptor beta chains below all came from one sample that was sequenced in a study of blood T cell repertoires in COVID-19. Produced via immunoSEQ multiplex PCR; TCRdb's table is partial and in-frame only. The sample has some 97,000 clones, 85% to 90% seen once. Input material: peripheral blood. The source is a human donor in a cohort sampled during active COVID-19.

The chain joins TRBV18 to TRBJ1-2, with TRBD1 matching 7 bases. With 3 bases clipped from V and 4 bases from J, the junction kept 2 bases outside the gene matches. The CDR3 is made up of 13 amino acids. The germline V gene has CDR1 KGHSH and CDR2 LQKENI. CDR3 nucleotide sequence: TGTGCCAGCTCACCCGAGGGGGCCTATGGCTACACCTTC. This encodes CASSPEGAYGYTF.

This clone was seen a handful of times. The chain employs TRBV7-2 and TRBJ1-1, with D possibly matching TRBD1 (6 bases). V was pared by 0 bases and J by 7 bases, with 12 bases between. The CDR3 loop spans 14 amino acids. CDR1 is SGHTA, CDR2 FQGNSA, per germline. The CDR3 sequence: CASSLARSGVEAFF. DNA for the CDR3: TGTGCCAGCAGCTTAGCGCGGTCAGGGGTTGAAGCTTTCTTT.

This clone has at least ten counts. V and J are TRBV2 and TRBJ1-2; tentatively, D is TRBD1 (5 bases). The CDR3 runs to 12 residues. Looked up from germline, CDR1 is SNHLY and CDR2 is FYNNEI. The V and J ends lost 9 bases and 9 bases respectively, with 17 bases between them. DNA of the CDR3: TGTGCCAGTTCTCCCTTAGGGGCACGCTACACCTTC. It encodes CASSPLGARYTF.

The rearrangement joins TRBV5-1 to TRBJ2-7, with 8 bases fitting TRBD1. Germline CDR1 reads SGHRS; CDR2 reads YFSETQ. V lost 4 bases, J lost 3 bases, and 6 bases stayed unmatched. The CDR3 is 14 residues long. As DNA, the CDR3 is TGCGCCAGCAGCCCAATAACAGGGGGCTACGAGCAGTACTTC. Its protein product is CASSPITGGYEQYF. The full variable domain, with the rest looked up from reference TRBV5-1 and TRBJ2-7, is KAGVTQTPRYLIKTRGQQVTLSCSPISGHRSVSWYQQTPGQGLQFLFEYFSETQRNKGNFPGRFSGRQFSNSRSEMNVSTLELGDSALYLCASSPITGGYEQYFGPGTRLTVT.

This chain joins TRBV5-1 and TRBJ1-4; D gene uncertain. This CDR3 is 14 amino acids long. The V end lost 8 bases, the J end lost 0 bases, and 11 bases lay between the germline ends. Per germline, CDR1 SGHRS and CDR2 YFSETQ. The CDR3 nucleotides are TGCGCCAGTTCAATGGGCGCAACTAATGAAAAACTGTTTTTT. It translates to CASSMGATNEKLFF.

The chain recombines TRBV24-1 with TRBJ2-3; 11 bases agree with TRBD2. The ends lost 4 bases at V and 8 bases at J; junction bases unmatched: 13. The CDR3 is 17 residues long. In germline, CDR1 is KGHDR, CDR2 SFDVKD. The CDR3: CATSESGTSGARGTQYF. The CDR3 DNA sequence: TGTGCCACCAGTGAAAGTGGGACTAGCGGAGCCAGGGGTACGCAGTATTTT.

V is TRBV3-1 (or the pseudogene TRBV3-2) and J is TRBJ1-2; TRBD1 might be the D (5 bases). The CDR3 consists of 13 residues. Germline CDR1 reads LGHDT; CDR2 reads YNNKEL (reference sequence). Trimming pared 1 base from V and 2 bases from J, leaving 5 bases between. CDR3 DNA sequence: TGTGCCAGCAGCCAAGGGGGCAACTATGGCTACACCTTC. Translated, it gives CASSQGGNYGYTF.

The chain joins TRBV2 to TRBJ1-1, with a tentative D call TRBD1 (5 bases). Germline values: CDR1 SNHLY, CDR2 FYNNEI. There are 14 residues in the CDR3. Trimming cost V 11 bases and J 0 bases, with 16 bases left between them. CDR3 residues: CAAGGGVVNTEAFF. CDR3 nucleotide sequence: TGTGCCGCGGGCGGGGGGGTGGTGAACACTGAAGCTTTCTTT. Looking up the rest from reference TRBV2 and TRBJ1-1 gives the full variable domain: EPEVTQTPSHQVTQMGQEVILRCVPISNHLYFYWYRQILGQKVEFLVSFYNNEISEKSEIFDDQFSVERPDGSNFTLKIRSTKLEDSAMYFCAAGGGVVNTEAFFGQGTRLTVV.

V usage is TRBV18 and J usage is TRBJ1-5; maybe TRBD1 (6 bases). The germline V gene encodes CDR1 KGHSH and CDR2 LQKENI. This CDR3 spans 15 amino acids. V lost 5 bases, J lost 5 bases, and 16 bases lay in between. The CDR3, as DNA: TGTGCCAGCTCATCCGACCGGGACAATTATCAGCCCCAGCATTTT. Translation gives CASSSDRDNYQPQHF. Using reference TRBV18 and TRBJ1-5 for the parts outside the CDR3, the full variable domain is NAGVMQNPRHLVRRRGQEARLRCSPMKGHSHVYWYRQLPEEGLKFMVYLQKENIIDESGMPKERFSAEFPKEGPSILRIQQVVRGDSAAYFCASSSDRDNYQPQHFGDGTRLSIL.

The V and J genes are TRBV28 and TRBJ2-3; 8 nucleotides align to TRBD2. CDR3 size: 14 residues. Trimming cost V 5 bases and J 3 bases; bases outside gene matches: 4. Germline V CDR1 and CDR2: MDHEN, SYDVKM. The CDR3 DNA reads TGTGCCAGCAGTGAAGCGGGAGATACAGATACGCAGTATTTT. This translates into CASSEAGDTDTQYF.

The chain links TRBV7-9 to TRBJ2-5; 9 bases are a match to TRBD1. Germline CDR1 SEHNR, CDR2 FQNEAQ (reference sequence). After removal of 8 bases from V and 2 bases from J, the junction contained 3 bases not matched to a gene. CDR3 size: 13 residues. In DNA form, the CDR3 reads TGTGCCAGCTCACAGGGGGCGCAAGAGACCCAGTACTTC. It is translated as CASSQGAQETQYF.

The V and J genes are TRBV7-9 and TRBJ1-2; D is undetermined. CDR3 length: 15 amino acids. Germline loops: CDR1 SEHNR, CDR2 FQNEAQ (reference sequence). Deletions cut 0 bases from V and 0 bases from J, with 8 bases between. In DNA, the CDR3 is TGTGCCAGCAGCTTAGCGGAGGGAGCTAACTATGGCTACACCTTC. Translating gives CASSLAEGANYGYTF.

This clone has more than one count but fewer than ten. V gene TRBV7-2 combines with J gene TRBJ2-4, with a tentative D call TRBD2 (5 bases). The germline V gene encodes CDR1 SGHTA and CDR2 FQGNSA. V shed 3 bases and J shed 9 bases, with 12 bases lying between them. The CDR3 runs to 13 residues. The CDR3 DNA reads TGTGCCAGCAGCTTTAGCGACCTGAGCATTCAGTACTTC. Protein sequence: CASSFSDLSIQYF. Full variable domain (outside the CDR3, taken from reference TRBV7-2 and TRBJ2-4): GAGVSQSPSNKVTEKGKDVELRCDPISGHTALYWYRQSLGQGLEFLIYFQGNSAPDKSGLPSDRFSAERTGGSVSTLTIQRTQQEDSAVYLCASSFSDLSIQYFGAGTRLSVL.

The gene calls are TRBV19 and TRBJ1-1; 8 positions agree with TRBD1. Trimming at V came to 7 bases and at J to 2 bases, leaving 9 bases not matched to a gene. Germline CDR1 reads LNHDA; CDR2 reads SQIVND (reference sequence). The CDR3 length is 15 residues. CDR3 protein: CASTTPAGGNTEAFF. In nucleotides, the CDR3 is TGTGCCAGTACGACTCCGGCAGGGGGCAACACTGAAGCTTTCTTT.

The chain carries TRBV7-8 and TRBJ1-6, with no clear D. The germline V gene has CDR1 SGHVS and CDR2 FQNEAQ. V was cut by 4 bases and J by 6 bases, with 4 bases left in between. This CDR3 is built from 12 residues. The CDR3: CASSSRNSPLHF. The CDR3 DNA reads as TGTGCCAGCAGCTCCCGTAATTCACCCCTCCACTTT.

The rearrangement uses TRBV11-2 and TRBJ2-6; D uncertain. Trimming took 2 bases from V and 0 from J, leaving 5 bases between them. Germline assignment: CDR1 SGHAT and CDR2 FQNNGV. This CDR3 has 15 residues. The CDR3 DNA is TGTGCCAGCAGCTTACAGAACTCTGGGGCCAACGTCCTGACTTTC. Amino acid sequence: CASSLQNSGANVLTF.

This clone was recorded a few times. This rearrangement joins TRBV10-3 to TRBJ2-1; 7 bases fit TRBD2. J gave up 6 bases and V 10 bases, and 3 bases lay outside the gene matches. Germline CDR1 and CDR2: ENHRY and SYGVKD. The CDR3 is 11 residues long. The CDR3 sequence is CATSGGNEQFF. The CDR3 DNA reads TGTGCCACGTCGGGGGGCAATGAGCAGTTCTTC.

The chain links TRBV18 to TRBJ2-6; 9 nucleotides agree with TRBD1. This CDR3 spans 18 amino acids. Germline V CDR1 and CDR2: KGHSH, LQKENI. The V and J ends lost 3 bases and 0 bases, in that order; junction bases with no gene match: 6. CDR3 in amino acids: CASSPLTGGRSGANVLTF. CDR3 nucleotides: TGTGCCAGCTCACCTTTGACAGGGGGACGCTCTGGGGCCAACGTCCTGACTTTC.

V is TRBV7-2 and J is TRBJ1-5; 8 bases agree with TRBD1. The length of the CDR3 is 17 residues. CDR1 and CDR2 (germline): SGHTA, FQGNSA. Trimming at V came to 6 bases and at J to 1 base, leaving 11 bases not matched to a gene. The CDR3 spells CASRRSSGGASNQPQHF. As DNA, the CDR3 is TGTGCCAGCAGAAGAAGCTCAGGGGGCGCGAGCAATCAGCCCCAGCATTTT.

The chain carries TRBV5-6 and TRBJ1-6; the match to TRBD1 covers 11 bases. Germline V gives CDR1 SGHDT, CDR2 YYEEEE. V lost 0 bases and J lost 10; bases outside the gene matches: 3. The CDR3 length is 15 residues. The CDR3 here is CASSLGDRGISPLHF. In DNA, the CDR3 is TGTGCCAGCAGCTTGGGGGACAGGGGGATATCACCCCTCCACTTT.

The chain carries TRBV9 and TRBJ1-6, with 9 nucleotides matching TRBD1. CDR1 is SGDLS and CDR2 is YYNGEE in the germline V gene. V lost 0 bases, J lost 7 bases, and 5 bases stayed unmatched. The CDR3 loop spans 16 amino acids. CDR3: CASSVEGQGRNSPLHF. CDR3 DNA sequence: TGTGCCAGCAGCGTAGAAGGACAGGGGAGGAATTCACCCCTCCACTTT.

The chain combines TRBV20-1 with TRBJ1-2; D possibly corresponds to TRBD1 (5 bases). From germline, CDR1 is DFQATT and CDR2 SNEGSKA (reference sequence). Between the trimmed V and J ends, which lost 2 bases and 4 bases, there was a span of 5 bases. The CDR3 sequence is 11 residues long. The CDR3 protein is CSARQGYGYTF. CDR3 sequence (DNA): TGCAGTGCTAGACAGGGCTATGGCTACACCTTC.

This clone was observed a single time. The chain uses TRBV7-2 and TRBJ1-6; possible D gene TRBD1, 6 bases. CDR1 and CDR2 (germline): SGHTA, FQGNSA. CDR3 length: 16 residues. With 2 bases removed from V and 0 bases from J, the gap between germline ends came to 8 bases. CDR3 sequence: CASSLKGGSYNSPLHF. In DNA form, the CDR3 reads TGTGCCAGCAGCTTAAAAGGGGGCTCCTATAATTCACCCCTCCACTTT.

In regard to this clone: The same CDR3 can be traced to other DNA sequences in this sample. The V call is TRBV9, the J call TRBJ2-1; 7 bases map to TRBD2. The germline gives CDR1 SGDLS, CDR2 YYNGEE. The J segment lost 0 bases and the V segment lost 3 bases, leaving 6 bases of the junction unmatched. The CDR3 is made up of 16 amino acids. CDR3 residues: CASSALGGSSYNEQFF. Here the CDR3 DNA reads TGTGCCAGCAGCGCCCTTGGCGGGAGCTCCTACAATGAGCAGTTCTTC.

The chain couples TRBV6-2 or TRBV6-3 to TRBJ2-7; possibly TRBD2 for D (5 bases). The CDR3 covers 14 residues. V was pared by 3 bases and J by 2 bases, with 11 bases between. Germline V CDR1 and CDR2: MNHEY, SVGEGT. CDR3 sequence (DNA): TGTGCCAGCAGTTATTACGGAGGAGCCTACGAGCAGTACTTC. It yields the protein CASSYYGGAYEQYF.

The chain joins TRBV19 to TRBJ1-2, with TRBD1 matching over 7 bases. In germline, CDR1 is LNHDA, CDR2 SQIVND (reference sequence). Germline trimming cut 6 bases from V and 6 bases from J; bases unmatched to any gene: 7. The CDR3 totals 13 residues. This CDR3 reads CASSQTGLDGYTF. The CDR3 bases are TGTGCCAGTAGCCAGACAGGGTTGGATGGCTACACCTTC. Supplemented by reference TRBV19 and TRBJ1-2, the full variable domain reads DGGITQSPKYLFRKEGQNVTLSCEQNLNHDAMYWYRQDPGQGLRLIYYSQIVNDFQKGDIAEGYSVSREKKESFPLTVTSAQKNPTAFYLCASSQTGLDGYTFGSGTRLTVV.

The rearrangement uses TRBV7-9 and TRBJ1-1; D is possibly TRBD1 (6 bases). Deletions cut 5 bases from V and 1 base from J, with 14 bases between. CDR1 is SEHNR, CDR2 FQNEAQ, per germline (reference sequence). The CDR3 loop spans 15 amino acids. The CDR3 sequence: CASSAAWTANTEAFF. The CDR3 DNA sequence: TGTGCCAGCAGCGCTGCTTGGACAGCGAACACTGAAGCTTTCTTT.

The chain is built from TRBV5-4 and TRBJ2-2; maybe TRBD2 (6 bases). V shed 3 bases and J shed 4 bases, with 13 bases lying between them. CDR1 SGHNT and CDR2 YYREEE come from the germline V gene (reference sequence). The CDR3 is 15 amino acids. CDR3 amino acids: CASSWEVAPTGELFF. As DNA, the CDR3 is TGTGCCAGCAGCTGGGAGGTAGCGCCCACCGGGGAGCTGTTTTTT.

CDR3 DNA sequence: TGTGCCAGCAGCACCGCGGGGGCCATCACAGATACGCAGTATTTT. This sequence encodes CASSTAGAITDTQYF. V and J are TRBV6-2 or TRBV6-3 and TRBJ2-3; perhaps TRBD2 as D (7 bases). V was clipped by 6 bases and J by 2 bases, with 15 bases between them. The CDR3 extends over 15 amino acids. Germline V gene sequence: CDR1 MNHEY, CDR2 SVGEGT.

Only a few counts were recorded for this clone. The chain combines TRBV7-9 with TRBJ1-2; TRBD1 matches 9 bases. Trimming took 2 bases from V and 2 from J; bases not matched to a gene: 0. The CDR3 is made up of 14 amino acids. CDR1 and CDR2 (germline): SEHNR, FQNEAQ (reference sequence). DNA of the CDR3: TGTGCCAGCAGCTTAACAGGGGGCAACTATGGCTACACCTTC. Translation: CASSLTGGNYGYTF.

The chain is built from TRBV4-3 and TRBJ2-5; the match to TRBD2 covers 11 bases. The germline V gene has CDR1 LGHNA and CDR2 YSLEER. The CDR3 extends over 14 amino acids. V shed 0 bases, J shed 10 bases, and the junction held 4 bases outside the gene matches. The CDR3, as DNA: TGCGCCAGCAGCCAAGATCTACTAGCGGGGGACCAGTACTTC. The encoded protein is CASSQDLLAGDQYF.

The chain recombines TRBV18 with TRBJ1-2; D is ambiguous. Per the germline V gene, CDR1 is KGHSH and CDR2 is LQKENI. V shed 0 bases and J shed 8 bases, with 16 bases lying between them. The CDR3 covers 15 residues. DNA for the CDR3: TGTGCCAGCTCACCACCGGCAGGACGGTCGGGGGGCTACACCTTC. Protein sequence: CASSPPAGRSGGYTF.